The 22 T cell receptor beta chains reported below all come from one sample, sequenced in a study of blood T cells in healthy people across ages. The authors ran a second PCR of about 6 to 12 cycles using a sample-barcoded 5' primer and a J-beta primer mix. TCRdb recomputed calls from the 5' RACE reads with MiXCR, one row per CDR3 protein. The profile shows roughly 1,300,000 distinct CDR3 sequences, approximately 59% of them singletons. Sequencing was carried out using blood. Every receptor here comes from a man aged 18 to 30 in good health.

This chain links TRBV12-3 or TRBV12-4 with TRBJ1-2; D not resolved. V dropped 6 bases and J dropped 3 bases, with 14 bases sitting between them. CDR3 size: 14 residues. CDR3 sequence reads: CASRTIGVHYGYTF. The CDR3 DNA reads as TGTGCCAGCAGAACAATCGGGGTCCACTATGGCTACACCTTC.

V usage is TRBV20-1 and J usage is TRBJ2-1, with TRBD2 identical over 10 bases. J lost 4 bases, V lost 5 bases, and 11 bases had no gene match. Per germline, CDR1 DFQATT and CDR2 SNEGSKA (reference sequence). The CDR3 runs 16 residues. CDR3 loop: CSAWLEAGGTYNEQFF. CDR3 coding DNA: TGCAGTGCTTGGCTCGAAGCGGGAGGGACGTACAATGAGCAGTTCTTC.

The chain uses TRBV5-1 and TRBJ1-6; D not resolved. The CDR3 is 14 amino acids. Trimming shortened V by 4 bases and J by 5 bases, and 10 bases separated the two germline ends. CDR1 SGHRS and CDR2 YFSETQ come from the germline V gene. CDR3 region: CASSLHLNNSPLHF. CDR3 nucleotides: TGCGCCAGCAGCCTACACCTTAATAATTCACCCCTCCACTTT.

The V gene is TRBV20-1, the J gene TRBJ2-7; D not certain. The ends were cut back, 6 bases at V and 2 bases at J, with 20 bases in the middle. CDR3 length: 15 residues. Germline V CDR1 and CDR2: DFQATT, SNEGSKA (reference sequence). The CDR3 reads CSANGGRPYTYEQYF. As DNA, the CDR3 is TGCAGTGCCAATGGTGGAAGACCTTATACCTACGAGCAGTACTTC.

This clonotype was observed a few times. V usage is TRBV7-9 and J usage is TRBJ2-1; 7 bases fit TRBD2. The closer fit of TRBJ2-7 to the DNA end suggests the J call may be wrong. The germline V gene encodes CDR1 SEHNR and CDR2 FQNEAQ (reference sequence). There are 13 residues in the CDR3. CDR3 in DNA: TGTGCCAGCAGTACTAGCGCAATTAATGAGCAGTACTTC. Its translation: CASSTSAINEQYF.

The V and J genes are TRBV6-4 and TRBJ2-1, with TRBD2 identical over 10 bases. V lost 6 bases, J lost 6 bases, and 5 bases stayed unmatched. Germline assignment: CDR1 MRHNA and CDR2 SNTAGT. This CDR3 contains 14 residues. The CDR3, as DNA: TGTGCCAGCAGCGGGGCTAGCGGGAGCAATGAGCAGTTCTTC. This gives the protein CASSGASGSNEQFF.

V usage is TRBV29-1 and J usage is TRBJ2-1; weak D call: TRBD2 (7 bases). The V and J ends lost 0 bases and 13 bases respectively, with 16 bases between them. The CDR3 sequence is 13 residues long. Germline CDR1 SQVTM, CDR2 ANQGSEA. The CDR3: CSVEETGRETQFF. The CDR3 DNA follows: TGCAGCGTTGAAGAAACAGGGCGGGAGACCCAGTTCTTC.

The gene calls are TRBV20-1 and TRBJ1-2; weak D call: TRBD1 (5 bases). The CDR3 consists of 11 residues. Deletions cut 5 bases from V and 4 bases from J, with 8 bases between. Per the germline V gene, CDR1 is DFQATT and CDR2 is SNEGSKA (reference sequence). The CDR3 nucleotides read TGCAGTGCTCATGACAGCTATGGCTACACCTTC. It is translated as CSAHDSYGYTF.

This clonotype was seen many times. The chain employs TRBV7-2 and TRBJ2-6; D is uncertain. V gave up 5 bases and J gave up 2 bases, with 13 bases separating them. Germline CDR1 and CDR2: SGHTA and FQGNSA. The CDR3 runs 16 residues. CDR3 nucleotide sequence: TGTGCCAGCAGCCTGGCGGTGGGCGCTGGGGCCAACGTCCTGACTTTC. Amino acids: CASSLAVGAGANVLTF.

The rearrangement links TRBV20-1 to TRBJ2-5; D might be TRBD1 (6 bases). The DNA end lines up better with TRBJ2-7; the J call may be wrong. CDR3 length: 12 residues. From germline, CDR1 is DFQATT and CDR2 SNEGSKA (reference sequence). CDR3 protein: CSARADRYEQYF. In nucleotides, the CDR3 is TGCAGTGCTAGAGCGGACAGATACGAGCAGTACTTC.

This chain uses TRBV2 with TRBJ2-5; 7 nucleotides agree with TRBD2. The CDR3 contains 15 residues. Unmatched junction bases numbered 10, after V lost 4 bases and J lost 5 bases. Germline loops: CDR1 SNHLY, CDR2 FYNNEI. CDR3 in amino acids: CASSGLAAEGETQYF. DNA for the CDR3: TGTGCCAGCAGTGGACTAGCAGCTGAGGGGGAGACCCAGTACTTC.

With respect to this clonotype: The junction and the germline gene differ at one end; a read error may be behind it. The CDR3 coding sequence is TGTGCCAGAAGTTGGGGTATTGAGCAGTTCTTC. Translating gives CARSWGIEQFF. This sequence joins TRBV6-2 or TRBV6-3 and TRBJ2-1; D not resolved. This CDR3 region has 11 residues. CDR1 is MNHEY and CDR2 is SVGEGT in the germline V gene.

Points on this clonotype: Mismatch with germline at one junction end may stem from a read error. The rearrangement uses TRBV7-9 and TRBJ2-1, with D possibly matching TRBD1 (7 bases). CDR1 SEHNR and CDR2 FQNEAQ come from the germline V gene (reference sequence). The CDR3 runs 15 residues. In nucleotides, the CDR3 is TGTGCCTGCAGCTGGCGGGACAGAGAAAACAATGAGCAGTTCTTC. Amino acids: CACSWRDRENNEQFF.

The chain has TRBV5-1 and TRBJ2-4; D possibly matches TRBD1 or TRBD2 (5 bases each). The J call may not be correct, given that the DNA end is closer to TRBJ2-7. This CDR3 spans 14 amino acids. In germline, CDR1 is SGHRS, CDR2 YFSETQ. CDR3 DNA sequence: TGCGCCAGCAGCTGGGACGGATTCTCCTACGAGCAGTACTTC. Residues: CASSWDGFSYEQYF.

Comments on this clonotype: The junction departs from the called germline gene at one end, perhaps through a read error. The CDR3 bases are TGTTCCAGCAGTCTAAGCTCTGGGGCCAACGTCCTGACTTTC. This codes for CSSSLSSGANVLTF. V usage is TRBV5-6 and J usage is TRBJ2-6; unclear D gene. The CDR3 is 14 residues long. CDR1 is SGHDT and CDR2 is YYEEEE in the germline V gene.

This clonotype appeared a few times. V usage is TRBV11-2 and J usage is TRBJ1-1, with D unresolved. The CDR3 length is 12 residues. Germline loops: CDR1 SGHAT, CDR2 FQNNGV. V shed 0 bases and J shed 8 bases, with 7 bases lying between them. The CDR3 sequence: CASSLDPGEAFF. The CDR3 nucleotides are TGTGCCAGCAGCTTAGATCCGGGCGAAGCTTTCTTT.

This clonotype was seen a few times. The chain recombines TRBV18 with TRBJ2-7; 8 bases match TRBD2. The trim removed 4 bases at V and 4 bases at J, leaving 15 bases unmatched. There are 17 residues in the CDR3. Germline loops: CDR1 KGHSH, CDR2 LQKENI. CDR3 nucleotides: TGTGCCAGCTCACAAGGAACCGGGAGGGCCGTTTCTTACGAGCAGTACTTC. This encodes CASSQGTGRAVSYEQYF.

The rearrangement links TRBV2 to TRBJ2-5, with 7 bases that match TRBD2. With the DNA end fitting TRBJ2-1 better, the J assignment may be wrong. Germline V gene data show CDR1 as SNHLY and CDR2 as FYNNEI. There are 15 residues in the CDR3. Here the CDR3 reads CASSEDGAGQETQFF. DNA of the CDR3: TGTGCCAGCAGTGAAGACGGAGCGGGGCAAGAGACCCAGTTCTTC.

This sequence joins TRBV10-3 and TRBJ2-1, with TRBD2 matching 7 bases. CDR1 ENHRY and CDR2 SYGVKD come from the germline V gene. The V segment lost 4 bases and the J segment 4 bases; nucleotides outside the gene matches: 7. CDR3 length: 15 residues. CDR3 coding DNA: TGTGCCATCAGTGGGGGCGGGAGTCTTTACAATGAGCAGTTCTTC. Residues: CAISGGGSLYNEQFF.

This chain uses TRBV7-9 with TRBJ2-7, with 7 nucleotides matching TRBD1. The CDR3 covers 14 residues. The germline V gene has CDR1 SEHNR and CDR2 FQNEAQ (reference sequence). The J segment lost 3 bases and the V segment lost 5 bases, leaving 7 bases of the junction unmatched. CDR3 sequence: CASSQRDSYYEQYF. In nucleotides, the CDR3 is TGTGCCAGCAGCCAACGGGACAGCTACTACGAGCAGTACTTC.

V usage is TRBV7-2 and J usage is TRBJ2-7; D is unclear. V was cut by 5 bases and J by 6 bases, with 11 bases left in between. The CDR3 runs 12 residues. Germline V gene sequence: CDR1 SGHTA, CDR2 FQGNSA. In nucleotides, the CDR3 is TGTGCCAGCAGCCCGACTTGGGGCGAGCAGTACTTC. It specifies CASSPTWGEQYF.

V and J are TRBV7-9 and TRBJ2-1, with 13 bases matching TRBD2. Trimming cost V 3 bases and J 7 bases; bases outside gene matches: 3. CDR3 length: 15 residues. Germline loops: CDR1 SEHNR, CDR2 FQNEAQ (reference sequence). The CDR3 nucleotides are TGTGCCAGCAGCTTGGGACTAGCGGGACAGAATGAGCAGTTCTTC. It codes for CASSLGLAGQNEQFF.